This T cell receptor beta chain was recorded in a study of cytomegalovirus exposure and HLA in healthy donors. Notes on the study in general: Across donors, sequencing depth was assumed by presence/absence analyses to be roughly uniform. CMV antigen specificity of a few CMV-associated chains was confirmed in vitro. Follow-up analysis found HLA locus-dependent TCR association rates, highest for DRB1 and lowest for HLA-C.

Per the germline V gene, CDR1 is KGHSH and CDR2 is LQKENI. The CDR3 runs to 14 residues. V lost 6 bases, J lost 7 bases, and 7 bases stayed unmatched. Primers for the PCR totalled 60 Vbeta and 13 Jbeta. Data came from immunoSEQ multiplex PCR; TCRdb stores just in-frame clones and leaves some out. The sample holds 150,000 or so clones, approximately 84% seen once. To note about this clone: Its antigen is still unknown.

The chain links TRBV18 to TRBJ1-4; 8 bases align to TRBD1. This clonotype was sampled from a male donor in good health and CMV-seropositive. The material sequenced was PBMCs. The CDR3 loop reads CASSQQGEGEKLFF. CDR3 DNA: TGTGCCAGCTCCCAACAGGGGGAGGGTGAAAAACTGTTTTTT.